The clone carrying this T cell receptor (beta chain) was detected a few times. The target antigen is unknown. This record belongs to a study of CD8 T cells in ankylosing spondylitis. CDR1 and CDR2 from the germline V gene are SGHAT and FQDESV (reference sequence). Trimming took 5 bases from V and 2 from J, leaving 16 bases between them. The CDR3 length is 16 residues. Libraries of TCR beta came from quantitative 5'-RACE with molecular barcodes. MiXCR, run by TCRdb on the 5' RACE reads, gives a single entry per CDR3 protein. The sample contains hundreds of thousands of distinct CDR3 sequences, about 24% of which appear only once. Study findings and constraints: Reported data indicate significant enrichment of disease-linked clones within matched ankylosing spondylitis synovial fluid. Earlier authors reported some of these motif variants in reactive arthritis synovial fluid and blood. A motif in TCR beta, a set of about eight highly homologous variants, appeared characteristic of ankylosing spondylitis blood.

The chain carries TRBV11-1 and TRBJ2-1; tentatively, D is TRBD2 (5 bases). The TCR originated in a male donor with ankylosing spondylitis. The source material was blood, either unsorted or a sorted T cell fraction (not recorded which). CDR3 residues: CASSPPRSDAYNEQFF. Written as DNA, the CDR3 is TGTGCCAGCAGCCCACCTCGTAGCGACGCCTACAATGAGCAGTTCTTC.